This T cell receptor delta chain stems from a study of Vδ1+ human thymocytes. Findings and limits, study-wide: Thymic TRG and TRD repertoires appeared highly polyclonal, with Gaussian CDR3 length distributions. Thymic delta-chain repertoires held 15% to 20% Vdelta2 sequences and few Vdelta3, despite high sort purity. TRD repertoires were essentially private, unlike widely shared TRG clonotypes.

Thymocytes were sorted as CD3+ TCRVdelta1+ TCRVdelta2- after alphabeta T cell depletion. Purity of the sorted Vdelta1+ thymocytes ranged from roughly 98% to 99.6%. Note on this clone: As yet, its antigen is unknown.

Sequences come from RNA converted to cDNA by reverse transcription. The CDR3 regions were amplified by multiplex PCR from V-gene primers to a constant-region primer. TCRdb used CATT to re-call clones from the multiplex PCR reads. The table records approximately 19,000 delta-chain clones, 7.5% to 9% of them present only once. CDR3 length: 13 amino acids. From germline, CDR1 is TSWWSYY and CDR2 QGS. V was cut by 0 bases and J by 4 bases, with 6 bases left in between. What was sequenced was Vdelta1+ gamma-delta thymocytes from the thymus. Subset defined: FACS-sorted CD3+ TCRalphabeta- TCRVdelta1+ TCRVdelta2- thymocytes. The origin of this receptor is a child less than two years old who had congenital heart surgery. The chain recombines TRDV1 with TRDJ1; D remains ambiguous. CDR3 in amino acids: CALGELLNDKLIF. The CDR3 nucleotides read TGTGCTCTTGGGGAACTCCTAAACGATAAACTCATCTTT.